This T cell receptor (beta chain) was sequenced for a study of cytomegalovirus exposure and HLA in healthy donors. Study-level information: Sequencing of some 200 million T cells in an earlier analysis found 100 million to 140 million unique TCR beta sequences.

The CDR3 contains 16 residues. Per the germline V gene, CDR1 is KGHSH and CDR2 is LQKENI. V was shortened by 3 bases and J by 1 base, with 13 bases between the two germline ends. Donors sampled were nominally healthy, though unrecorded immune exposures were likely. The PCR contained 60 Vbeta and 13 Jbeta primers. Profiling relied on immunoSEQ multiplex PCR, and the TCRdb table lists in-frame clones only, not all of them. The sample comprises fewer than 200,000 clones, around 74% of which are singletons, and over 2.5% rests with the top ten. The receptor was isolated from a female donor in good health and CMV-seronegative. The gene calls are TRBV18 and TRBJ1-3, with D possibly matching TRBD1 (5 bases). The sample comprised PBMCs. For the CDR3, the DNA is TGTGCCAGCTCACCCGGGGGAGTCAGATCTGGAAACACCATATATTTT. As protein: CASSPGGVRSGNTIYF.